The next 2 T cell receptor beta chains were all read from a single sample in a study of blood T cell repertoires in COVID-19. The table came from immunoSEQ multiplex PCR; TCRdb's copy has only in-frame clones and leaves some out. The data contain roughly 190,000 clones, roughly 80% of them singletons. Source material: peripheral blood. These receptors came from a middle-aged woman with acute or convalescent COVID-19.

The sample holds a few counts of this clone. The V call is TRBV7-9, the J call TRBJ1-6; 8 bases match TRBD1. Trimming removed 5 bases from V and 7 bases from J; junction bases left unmatched: 4. This CDR3 contains 14 residues. Germline loops: CDR1 SEHNR, CDR2 FQNEAQ (reference sequence). The CDR3 sequence: CASSDRQGNSPLHF. CDR3 coding DNA: TGTGCCAGCAGCGACCGACAGGGGAATTCACCCCTCCACTTT.

V usage is TRBV6-4 and J usage is TRBJ1-2; D gene uncertain. Between the trimmed V and J ends, which lost 6 bases and 8 bases, there was a span of 19 bases. The CDR3 sequence is 14 residues long. CDR1 and CDR2 (germline): MRHNA, SNTAGT. The chain's CDR3 is CASRAAEDSRGYTF. The CDR3 DNA follows: TGTGCCAGCAGGGCGGCGGAGGATTCAAGGGGCTACACCTTC.